A selection of T cell receptor beta chains follows, all from one sample in a study of response to subunit inactivated influenza vaccine. TCRdb re-analysed the RT-PCR reads in MiXCR, keeping a single row per CDR3 protein. This sample carries about 620,000 distinct CDR3 sequences, 10% to 15% of them seen once, and the ten largest clones take 9.5% to 13%. The sample was PBMCs from blood, taken on the day of vaccination. The receptors shown here come from a man over 45 who received an inactivated influenza vaccine. Each CDR3 is given with its conserved first and last residue. Each record gives: D gene, V gene, clone size, J gene, CDR3 DNA, CDR3 protein. A D gene is named only where the DNA matches it firmly. Part of the rows lack a size; the others show once, few, many or a class for expanded clones.

D: TRBD2
V: TRBV27
size: -
J: TRBJ2-1
DNA: TGTGCCAGCAGTATAAGCGGCGGGGGTTTCTACAATGAGCAGTTCTTC
CDR3: CASSISGGGFYNEQFF

D: -
V: TRBV15
size: -
J: TRBJ1-2
DNA: TGTGCCACCACCTACACCACGGGATTGATGTTC
CDR3: CATTYTTGLMF

D: -
V: TRBV27
size: -
J: TRBJ2-7
DNA: TGTGCCAGCAGTCCGGACGGCTTCGTCGACTACGAGCAGTACTTC
CDR3: CASSPDGFVDYEQYF

D: -
V: TRBV4-3
size: many
J: TRBJ2-2
DNA: TGCGCCAGCAGCTGGGCGGGGACCACCGGGGAGCTGTTTTTT
CDR3: CASSWAGTTGELFF

D: -
V: TRBV12-3/TRBV12-4
size: many
J: TRBJ2-4
DNA: TGTGCCAGCAGCCGCCCTTTACACAGAAACATTCAGTACTTC
CDR3: CASSRPLHRNIQYF

D: TRBD2
V: TRBV6-1
size: many
J: TRBJ2-1
DNA: TGTGCCAGCAGTCGTAGCGGGAGGTCCTACAATGAGCAGTTCTTC
CDR3: CASSRSGRSYNEQFF

D: -
V: TRBV20-1
size: few
J: TRBJ1-6
DNA: TGCAGTGCTCCTAGGGGGTTCTCGGAGTATTCACCCCTCCACTTT
CDR3: CSAPRGFSEYSPLHF

D: -
V: TRBV4-1
size: -
J: TRBJ2-7
DNA: TGCGCCAGCAGCCTAAGTGGACGGACGGATTTCTACGAGCAGTACTTC
CDR3: CASSLSGRTDFYEQYF

D: -
V: TRBV27
size: many
J: TRBJ2-7
DNA: TGTGCCAGCAGTTTAAACAGGGCGTCCTACGAGCAGTACTTC
CDR3: CASSLNRASYEQYF

D: TRBD1
V: TRBV28
size: few
J: TRBJ1-2
DNA: TGTGCCAGCAGTTCAGCCGGGACAGGGGGTAAAAGAGATGGCTACACCTTC
CDR3: CASSSAGTGGKRDGYTF

D: -
V: TRBV29-1
size: few
J: TRBJ2-7
DNA: TGCAGCGCTCAGGGTGGGGACTACGAGCAGTACTTC
CDR3: CSAQGGDYEQYF

D: TRBD1
V: TRBV3-1
size: many
J: TRBJ2-7
DNA: TGTGCCAGCAGTAGACGACTGGACAGGCCCTACGAGCAGTACTTC
CDR3: CASSRRLDRPYEQYF

D: -
V: TRBV4-1
size: -
J: TRBJ1-4
DNA: TGCGCCAGCAGCTCCGAAATTGGGGTAACTAATGAAAAACTGTTTTTT
CDR3: CASSSEIGVTNEKLFF

D: -
V: TRBV29-1
size: few
J: TRBJ2-1
DNA: TGCAGCGTTTCCACGGGACGGAAGCAGTTCTTC
CDR3: CSVSTGRKQFF

D: -
V: TRBV20-1
size: few
J: TRBJ2-7
DNA: TGCAGTGCTAGCGGGATTTTCTCCTACGAGCAGTACTTC
CDR3: CSASGIFSYEQYF

D: -
V: TRBV12-3/TRBV12-4
size: few
J: TRBJ2-1
DNA: TGTGCCAGCAGCCCCACGACAGGCGCTACAGGGCAGTTCTTC
CDR3: CASSPTTGATGQFF

D: TRBD2
V: TRBV13
size: few
J: TRBJ2-3
DNA: TGTGCCAGCAGCGATCGCCGAGGGACTAGCGGGGGGGCTGACGAAGATACGCAGTATTTT
CDR3: CASSDRRGTSGGADEDTQYF